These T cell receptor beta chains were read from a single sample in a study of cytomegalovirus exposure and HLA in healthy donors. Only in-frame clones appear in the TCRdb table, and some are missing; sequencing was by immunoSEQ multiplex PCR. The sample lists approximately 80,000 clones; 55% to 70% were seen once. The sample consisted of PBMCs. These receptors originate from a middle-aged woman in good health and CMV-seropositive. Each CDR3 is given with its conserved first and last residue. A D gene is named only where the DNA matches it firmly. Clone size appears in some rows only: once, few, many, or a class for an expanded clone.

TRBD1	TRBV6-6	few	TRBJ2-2	TGTGCCAGCACGTCCTACGGGACAGGGGGAACCGGGGAGCTGTTTTTT	CASTSYGTGGTGELFF
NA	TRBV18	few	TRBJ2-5	TGTGCCAGCTCACCTGGGAGACGAGAGACCCAGTACTTC	CASSPGRRETQYF
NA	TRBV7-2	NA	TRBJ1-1	TGTGCCAGCAGCGAGGGACAGAACACTGAAGCTTTCTTT	CASSEGQNTEAFF
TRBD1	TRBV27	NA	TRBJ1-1	TGTGCCAGCAGTTCCCTACTGGGGACAGCCAAAGCTTTCTTT	CASSSLLGTAKAFF
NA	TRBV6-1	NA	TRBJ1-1	TGTGCCAGCAGTGAACAGAACCGATTAAGTACTGAAGCTTTCTTT	CASSEQNRLSTEAFF
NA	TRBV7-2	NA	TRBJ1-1	TGTGCCAGCAGCTTAGTGCCACAGAACACTGAAGCTTTCTTT	CASSLVPQNTEAFF
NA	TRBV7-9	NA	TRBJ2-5	TGTGCCAGCAGCACAACGAGCGGAACCCAAGAGACCCAGTACTTC	CASSTTSGTQETQYF
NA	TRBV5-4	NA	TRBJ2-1	TGTGCCAGCAGCTTAGACAGGGAGGCTACCTACAATGAGCAGTTCTTC	CASSLDREATYNEQFF
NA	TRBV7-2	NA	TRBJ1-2	TGTGCCAGCAGCTTAGCGCCACAGGGTGGCTACACCTTC	CASSLAPQGGYTF
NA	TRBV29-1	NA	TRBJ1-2	TGCAGCGTTGCCGGAGAGAACTATGGCTACACCTTC	CSVAGENYGYTF
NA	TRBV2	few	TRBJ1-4	TGTGCCAGCAGTGGGCAAGAAAAACTGTTTTTT	CASSGQEKLFF
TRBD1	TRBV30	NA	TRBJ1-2	TGTGCCTGGAGCCCGGGACAGGGTTTCGGCTACACCTTC	CAWSPGQGFGYTF
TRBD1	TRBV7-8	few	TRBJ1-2	TGTGCCAGCAGCTTACGTGACAGGGGGCTGGGGGGCTACACCTTC	CASSLRDRGLGGYTF
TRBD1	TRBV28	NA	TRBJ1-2	TGTGCCAGCAGTCTTAGGGACAGGGCGGACTATGGCTACACCTTC	CASSLRDRADYGYTF
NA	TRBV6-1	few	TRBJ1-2	TGTGCCAGCAGCTGGGGGGGGGCTCGACCGTATGGCTACACCTTC	CASSWGGARPYGYTF
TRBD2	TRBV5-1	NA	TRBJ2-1	TGCGCCAGCAGCTTGAGGCCCGTACTAGCGGGAGGACACAATGAGCAGTTCTTC	CASSLRPVLAGGHNEQFF
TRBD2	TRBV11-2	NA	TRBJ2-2	TGTGCCAGCAGCCCACTAGCGGGAGTCACCGGGGAGCTGTTTTTT	CASSPLAGVTGELFF
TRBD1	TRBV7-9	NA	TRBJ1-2	TGTGCCAGCAGCTTAGGGGGGCCCGACAGGGGGCCCTATGGCTACACCTTC	CASSLGGPDRGPYGYTF
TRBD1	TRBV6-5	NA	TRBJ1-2	TGTGCCAGCAGTTACTTGGGACAGGGAGGAGACTATGGCTACACCTTC	CASSYLGQGGDYGYTF
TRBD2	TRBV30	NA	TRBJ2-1	TGTGCCTGGGTGGGACTAGCGGGAGCCGATGAGCAGTTCTTC	CAWVGLAGADEQFF
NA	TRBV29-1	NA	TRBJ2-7	TGCAGCGTTGAATTTCTAGGGGAAGGATATGAGCAGTACTTC	CSVEFLGEGYEQYF
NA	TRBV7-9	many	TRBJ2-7	TGTGCCAGCAGCTTAACGGGAGACGAGCAGTACTTC	CASSLTGDEQYF
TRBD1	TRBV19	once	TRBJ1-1	TGTGCCAGTAGCCGACAGGGGGCGAACACTGAAGCTTTCTTT	CASSRQGANTEAFF
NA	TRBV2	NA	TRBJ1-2	TGTGCCAGCAGTGAAGTTGTAAGCAACTATGGCTACACCTTC	CASSEVVSNYGYTF
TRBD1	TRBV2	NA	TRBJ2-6	TGTGCCAGCGGCCGGGACAGCGTCTCTGGGGCCAACGTCCTGACTTTC	CASGRDSVSGANVLTF
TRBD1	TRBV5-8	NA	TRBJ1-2	TGTGCCAGCAGCCCGAACAGGGGGCTGTATGGCTACACCTTC	CASSPNRGLYGYTF
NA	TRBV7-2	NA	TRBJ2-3	TGTGCCAGCAGCTTAGTAGGGGCAGATACGCAGTATTTT	CASSLVGADTQYF
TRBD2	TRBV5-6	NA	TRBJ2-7	TGTGCCAGCATCTTACGGGGGGGTACCTACGAGCAGTACTTC	CASILRGGTYEQYF
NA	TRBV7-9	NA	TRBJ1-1	TGTGCCAGCAGCTTATCCGTGGGAGAAACTGAAGCTTTCTTT	CASSLSVGETEAFF
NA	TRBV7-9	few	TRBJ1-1	TGTGCCAGCGTCGCTGTGACTATGAACACTGAAGCTTTCTTT	CASVAVTMNTEAFF
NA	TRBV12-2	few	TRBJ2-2	TGTGCAAGTCGCTCCCTACTAGCGGGGGACACCGGGGAGCTGTTTTTT	CASRSLLAGDTGELFF
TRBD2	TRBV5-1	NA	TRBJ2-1	TGCGCCAGCAGCTTGGCCAGACTAGCGGGAGACCGGGAGCAGTTCTTC	CASSLARLAGDREQFF
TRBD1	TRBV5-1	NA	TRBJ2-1	TGCGCCAGCAGCGGACAGGGGGCTAGTGAGCAGTTCTTC	CASSGQGASEQFF
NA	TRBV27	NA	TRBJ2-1	TGTGCCAGCAGTTTATCCTACACCCTACAGTTCAGGGAGCAGTTCTTC	CASSLSYTLQFREQFF
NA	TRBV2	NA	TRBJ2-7	TGTGCCAGCAGTGACGGTTACGAGCAGTACTTC	CASSDGYEQYF
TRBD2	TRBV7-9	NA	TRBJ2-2	TGTGCCAGCAGCTTTGGACTAGCGAACACCGGGGAGCTGTTTTTT	CASSFGLANTGELFF
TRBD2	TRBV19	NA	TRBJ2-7	TGTGCCAGTAGTAAGGGCGGACTAGCGGGAGATTCCTACGAGCAGTACTTC	CASSKGGLAGDSYEQYF
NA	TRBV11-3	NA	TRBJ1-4	TGTGCCAGCAGCTCGTCAGGGGCTAATGAAAAACTGTTTTTT	CASSSSGANEKLFF
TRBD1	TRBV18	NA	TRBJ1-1	TGTGCCAGCTCACTCGGACAGGGAAGCTCCTCCACTGAAGCTTTCTTT	CASSLGQGSSSTEAFF
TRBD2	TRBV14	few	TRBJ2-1	TGTGCCAGCAGCCAAGACCCGAGACTAGCGGGCCGCTACAATGAGCAGTTCTTC	CASSQDPRLAGRYNEQFF
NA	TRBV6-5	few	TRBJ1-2	TGTGCCAGCAGTCTAAAGGGGGGGGCGGCCTATGGCTACACCTTC	CASSLKGGAAYGYTF
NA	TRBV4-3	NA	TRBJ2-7	TGCGCCAGCAGCCAAGATATCGCCAGTTACGAGCAGTACTTC	CASSQDIASYEQYF
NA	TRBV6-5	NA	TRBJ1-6	TGTGCCAGCAGTTTCCGGGTGCAGGGAAATTCACCCCTCCACTTT	CASSFRVQGNSPLHF
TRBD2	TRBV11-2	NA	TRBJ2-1	TGTGCCAGCAGCTACTTAGCGGGGTCCTACAATGAGCAGTTCTTC	CASSYLAGSYNEQFF
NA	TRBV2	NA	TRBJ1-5	TGTGCCAGCAGAGCCCCCGCGGGCGGCAATCAGCCCCAGCATTTT	CASRAPAGGNQPQHF
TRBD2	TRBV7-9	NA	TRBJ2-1	TGTGCCAGCAGCCAAAGACTAGCAAGGTCCACGGGTGAGCAGTTCTTC	CASSQRLARSTGEQFF
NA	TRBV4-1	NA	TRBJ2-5	TGCGCCAGCAGCCAAGGTCCAGGGCAGGAGACCCAGTACTTC	CASSQGPGQETQYF
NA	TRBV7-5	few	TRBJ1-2	TGTGCCAGAAGCTTAAAGCCGTTCAGGTCTAACTATGGCTACACCTTC	CARSLKPFRSNYGYTF
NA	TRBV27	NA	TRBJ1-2	TGTGCCAGCAGTATCGGAGGAGGGCTCTCCCTCTATGGCTACACCTTC	CASSIGGGLSLYGYTF
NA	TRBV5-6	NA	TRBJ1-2	TGTGCCAGCAGCTTGGAGGTACAGGGTCGCTACACCTTC	CASSLEVQGRYTF
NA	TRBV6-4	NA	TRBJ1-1	TGTGCCAGCAGCCTGTATGAGCACACTGAAGCTTTCTTT	CASSLYEHTEAFF
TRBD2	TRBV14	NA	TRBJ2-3	TGTGCCAGCAGCCAAGTCCCATGGGAGGGTAGCACAGATACGCAGTATTTT	CASSQVPWEGSTDTQYF
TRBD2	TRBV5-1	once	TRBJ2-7	TGCGCCAGCAGCGCGACTAGCGGGAGCTCCTACGAGCAGTACTTC	CASSATSGSSYEQYF